The T cell receptor (beta chain) described here comes from a study of shared clonotypes between healthy human individuals. Across the study: Donors consisted of two women and a few men between 18 and 49. Study observations and caveats: Researchers sampled only blood; tissue repertoires likely differ.

TCRdb keeps only in-frame clones here, not all; method: immunoSEQ multiplex PCR. The sample consists of roughly 500,000 clones, about 85% of them appearing once. The CDR3 is 16 residues long. The germline V gene has CDR1 LNHNV and CDR2 YYDKDF (reference sequence). Germline trimming cut 1 base from V and 7 bases from J; bases unmatched to any gene: 7. The donors were all Caucasian adults (living in Nashville, Tennessee). In regard to this clone: Its cognate antigen is unknown.

The origin of this receptor is a woman aged 40 to 55 in good health. Some clones in this sample may be carry-over from other donors' samples. Sequencing was performed on PBMCs. The rearrangement joins TRBV15 to TRBJ1-4; 9 nucleotides agree with TRBD1. CDR3: CATSRAKGQGGEKLFF. The DNA of the CDR3 is TGTGCCACCAGCAGAGCGAAGGGACAGGGCGGTGAAAAACTGTTTTTT.